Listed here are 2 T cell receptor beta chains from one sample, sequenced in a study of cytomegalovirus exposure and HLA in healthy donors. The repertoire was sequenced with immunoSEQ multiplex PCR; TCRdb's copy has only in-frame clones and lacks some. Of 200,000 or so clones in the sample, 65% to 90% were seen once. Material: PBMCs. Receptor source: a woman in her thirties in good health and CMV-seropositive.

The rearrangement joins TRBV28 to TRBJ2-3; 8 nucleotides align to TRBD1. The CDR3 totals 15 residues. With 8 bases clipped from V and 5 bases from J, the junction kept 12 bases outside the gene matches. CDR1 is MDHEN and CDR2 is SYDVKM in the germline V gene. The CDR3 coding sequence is TGTGCCAGCTGGGGGGCAGGGGGCTATTTAGATACGCAGTATTTT. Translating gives CASWGAGGYLDTQYF.

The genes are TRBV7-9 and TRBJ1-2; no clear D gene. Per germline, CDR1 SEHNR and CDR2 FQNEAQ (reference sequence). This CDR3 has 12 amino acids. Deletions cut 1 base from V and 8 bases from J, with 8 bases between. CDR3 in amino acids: CASSLEREGYTF. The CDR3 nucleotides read TGTGCCAGCAGCTTAGAACGGGAAGGCTACACCTTC.